One T cell receptor (beta chain) is described in this entry. This entry belongs to a study of cytomegalovirus exposure and HLA in healthy donors. CDR3 size: 19 residues. Looked up from germline, CDR1 is SGHVS and CDR2 is FQNEAQ. After removal of 6 bases from V and 0 bases from J, the junction contained 16 bases not matched to a gene. The PCR made use of 60 Vbeta and 13 Jbeta primers. Assay used: immunoSEQ multiplex PCR; TCRdb lists only in-frame clones, some missing. In the table there are approximately 100,000 clones, about four fifths of which are singletons. The sequenced material came from PBMCs. The gene calls are TRBV7-8 and TRBJ2-3, with 9 nucleotides matching TRBD1. The receptor was isolated from a female donor in good health and CMV-seropositive. The chain's CDR3 is CASRADRGGVGSSTDTQYF. CDR3 bases: TGTGCCAGCAGGGCGGACAGGGGAGGGGTGGGATCGAGCACAGATACGCAGTATTTT.